These 17 T cell receptor beta chains share one sample of origin, sequenced in a study of glioma-infiltrating T cells. Amplification of TCR alpha and beta CDR3 regions from RNA used iRepertoire nested multiplex PCR. MiXCR was run by TCRdb on the multiplex PCR reads, yielding one entry per CDR3 protein. The top ten clones hold about 11% of a sample with 300,000 to 450,000 distinct CDR3 sequences, 35% to 45% of them seen once. The sample taken for sequencing was glioma tissue, nonneoplastic brain tissue, or PBMCs (not recorded which). These receptor sequences come from a human donor with low-grade glioma or glioblastoma, undergoing nonglioma brain surgery, or in good health (not recorded which).

As for this clonotype: A read error may produce the germline difference seen at one junction end. This chain connects TRBV27 to TRBJ2-7; perhaps D is TRBD1 or TRBD2 (5 bases each). Germline lookup yields CDR1 MNHEY and CDR2 SMNVEV (reference sequence). CDR3 length: 12 amino acids. The CDR3 DNA reads TGTGCCAGCAGTCCGGGGACCTACGGGCAGTACTTC. Its translation: CASSPGTYGQYF.

This clonotype has only a few counts. The chain employs TRBV4-3 and TRBJ2-5; the match to TRBD2 covers 10 bases. This CDR3 region has 17 residues. Germline assignment: CDR1 LGHNA and CDR2 YSLEER. The ends lost 0 bases at V and 7 bases at J; junction bases unmatched: 11. The CDR3 DNA is TGCGCCAGCAGCCAAGATTCCGCTAGCGGGAGTCGGGTGACCCAGTACTTC. This sequence encodes CASSQDSASGSRVTQYF.

This chain links TRBV28 with TRBJ2-3, with 7 bases identical to TRBD2. The CDR3 loop spans 17 amino acids. The germline CDR1 and CDR2 sequences are MDHEN and SYDVKM. V lost 5 bases to trimming and J lost 2 bases; unmatched junction nucleotides: 13. This chain's CDR3 is CASSALAQAGFTDTQYF. CDR3 DNA sequence: TGTGCCAGCAGTGCCTTAGCGCAAGCGGGATTCACAGATACGCAGTATTTT.

The CDR3 loop is CATSPTSINEQFF. The CDR3 DNA reads TGTGCCACCAGTCCTACTAGTATCAATGAGCAGTTCTTC. The chain uses TRBV24-1 and TRBJ2-1, with a weak D call TRBD2 (5 bases). From germline, CDR1 is KGHDR and CDR2 SFDVKD. The germline V and J ends were trimmed by 6 bases and 6 bases, with 11 bases remaining between them. The CDR3 loop spans 13 amino acids.

This clonotype was detected many times. This chain joins TRBV28 and TRBJ2-7; 7 bases match TRBD1. This CDR3 is 15 amino acids long. Germline V gene sequence: CDR1 MDHEN, CDR2 SYDVKM. J lost 2 bases, V lost 4 bases, and 8 bases had no gene match. CDR3 amino acids: CASSSKTGPPYEQYF. Written as DNA, the CDR3 is TGTGCCAGCAGTTCGAAGACAGGGCCTCCCTACGAGCAGTACTTC.

The genes are TRBV4-1 and TRBJ2-3, with D perhaps matching TRBD2 (5 bases). Germline V gene sequence: CDR1 MGHRA, CDR2 YSYEKL. Between the trimmed V and J ends, which lost 4 bases and 4 bases, there was a span of 18 bases. The CDR3 is 16 amino acids. This CDR3 reads CASSPPFEGVADTQYF. Here the CDR3 DNA reads TGCGCCAGCAGCCCCCCGTTCGAGGGAGTGGCAGATACGCAGTATTTT.

This CDR3 is CASSWGPGNTIYF. CDR3 nucleotides: TGTGCCAGCAGTTGGGGCCCGGGAAACACCATATATTTT. The V gene is TRBV28, the J gene TRBJ1-3, with TRBD1 as a possible D gene (5 bases). Germline CDR1 and CDR2: MDHEN and SYDVKM. The CDR3 loop spans 13 amino acids. V lost 4 bases and J lost 4, with 8 bases in between.

This clonotype has a handful of counts. This chain connects TRBV6-1 to TRBJ2-5; 11 nucleotides agree with TRBD2. The V and J ends lost 6 bases and 6 bases, in that order; junction bases with no gene match: 9. CDR1 is MNHNS, CDR2 SASEGT, per germline. The CDR3 is made up of 15 amino acids. CDR3: CASREGLAGGKTQYF. The CDR3 DNA reads TGTGCCAGCAGAGAGGGGCTAGCGGGAGGAAAGACCCAGTACTTC.

This clonotype showed up just a few times. V usage is TRBV4-3 and J usage is TRBJ2-3; 9 bases match TRBD1. The CDR3 runs to 16 residues. Per germline, CDR1 LGHNA and CDR2 YSLEER. With 2 bases clipped from V and 3 bases from J, the junction kept 6 bases outside the gene matches. CDR3 in amino acids: CASSQWKGQGTDTQYF. CDR3 DNA sequence: TGCGCCAGCAGCCAATGGAAAGGACAGGGGACAGATACGCAGTATTTT.

Comment on this clonotype: Since a much larger clone is just one base distant, this may be a read error. V is TRBV20-1 and J is TRBJ1-1, with 7 bases fitting TRBD1. V lost 7 bases and J lost 0; bases outside the gene matches: 8. Germline-derived CDR1 and CDR2 are DFQATT and SNEGSKA (reference sequence). The CDR3 contains 14 residues. CDR3 protein: CSVSNRGMNTEAFF. The DNA of the CDR3 is TGCAGTGTTTCGAACAGGGGAATGAACACTGAAGCTTTCTTT.

This sequence joins TRBV7-9 and TRBJ2-7, with TRBD1 as a possible D gene (6 bases). Trimming shortened V by 5 bases and J by 6 bases, and 14 bases separated the two germline ends. This CDR3 has 13 residues. CDR1 is SEHNR, CDR2 FQNEAQ, per germline (reference sequence). This chain's CDR3 is CASSPLLQGEQYF. Here the CDR3 DNA reads TGTGCCAGCAGCCCCCTCTTACAGGGCGAGCAGTACTTC.

The table lists this clonotype with a few counts. The chain links TRBV5-4 to TRBJ1-1; maybe TRBD1 (5 bases). With 0 bases removed from V and 0 bases from J, the gap between germline ends came to 6 bases. This CDR3 region has 14 residues. Germline CDR1 is SGHNT and CDR2 is YYREEE (reference sequence). CDR3 bases: TGTGCCAGCAGCTTGGCAGGGATGAACACTGAAGCTTTCTTT. This codes for CASSLAGMNTEAFF.

Regarding this clonotype: Possible read error: a much larger clone is one base away. This chain connects TRBV27 to TRBJ2-7; D gene ambiguous. Trimming stripped 3 bases from V and 7 bases from J, with 10 bases between. This CDR3 comprises 12 residues. CDR1 and CDR2 from the germline V gene are MNHEY and SMNVEV (reference sequence). The CDR3 DNA reads as TGTGCCAGCAGTTTCCATGGGGTTGAGCAGTACTTC. It yields the protein CASSFHGVEQYF.

The chain uses TRBV19 and TRBJ1-5, with D perhaps TRBD1 (5 bases). The CDR3 has 13 residues. CDR1 and CDR2 from the germline V gene are LNHDA and SQIVND (reference sequence). V dropped 6 bases and J dropped 0 bases, with 6 bases sitting between them. This CDR3 reads CASRTASNQPQHF. The DNA for the CDR3 is TGTGCCAGTAGGACAGCTAGCAATCAGCCCCAGCATTTT.

This clonotype appeared a few times. V is TRBV7-3 and J is TRBJ2-2; D is unclear. CDR3 length: 13 amino acids. V was cut by 5 bases and J by 6 bases, with 10 bases left in between. In germline, CDR1 is SGHTA, CDR2 FQGTGA. The chain's CDR3 is CASSKQPPGELFF. In nucleotides, the CDR3 is TGTGCCAGCAGCAAACAACCCCCCGGGGAGCTGTTTTTT.

This clonotype turned up a few times. This chain links TRBV7-2 with TRBJ1-5; D possibly corresponds to TRBD1 (5 bases). V was trimmed by 5 bases and J by 5 bases, leaving 16 bases between them. Per the germline V gene, CDR1 is SGHTA and CDR2 is FQGNSA. This CDR3 contains 15 residues. As DNA, the CDR3 is TGTGCCAGCAGCCAAGCAGGGCCTTCTTATCAGCCCCAGCATTTT. It translates to CASSQAGPSYQPQHF.

In DNA form, the CDR3 reads TGTGCCAGCAGTGCCCTAGGGACCTACGAGCAGTACTTC. Protein sequence: CASSALGTYEQYF. The chain has TRBV2 and TRBJ2-7; D not resolved. Germline V gene lookup returns CDR1 SNHLY and CDR2 FYNNEI. The V and J ends lost 4 bases and 2 bases respectively, with 9 bases between them. The CDR3 totals 13 residues.